The entry that follows covers one TCR beta chain sequence. Its antigen is still unknown. The data derive from a study of CD8+CD57+ T cells in acquired aplastic anemia. On the study more broadly: The average for DNA from sorted CD4+ and CD8+ cells was about 3.3 ug. Study-wide points: A set of 25 to 35 CD8+ CDR3 sequences was shared between patients and controls, and these sequences appeared highly expressed in patients. Between the patient and control groups, CD8+ Simpson's diversity did not differ significantly.

Both TCR beta VDJ combination and CDR3 sequence profiling were carried out. Genomic DNA was the template for this profiling. TCRdb reanalysed the reads using MiXCR and keeps one entry per CDR3 protein. The table records more than 250,000 distinct CDR3 sequences, 50% to 70% of them present only once. The receptor was derived from a human donor with severe aplastic anemia or a healthy control (not recorded which). Material for sequencing was sorted CD4+, CD8+, or CD8+CD57+ T cells (not recorded which) from PBMCs.

In nucleotides, the CDR3 is TGTGCCAGCAGCTTAGGTCGTCGACTAGCGGGGGAAGGAGAGACCCAGTACTATGGCTACACCTTC. It yields the protein CASSLGRRLAGEGETQYYGYTF. The rearrangement uses TRBV7-2 and TRBJ1-2, with a weak D call TRBD1 (5 bases). V dropped 1 base and J dropped 3 bases, with 33 bases sitting between them. Germline lookup yields CDR1 SGHTA and CDR2 FQGNSA. The CDR3 runs to 22 residues.